The 20 T cell receptor beta chains given below trace back to one sample, sequenced in a study of blood T cell repertoires in COVID-19. Assay: immunoSEQ multiplex PCR; the TCRdb copy retains only in-frame clones and omits some. This sample has roughly 64,000 clones; around 84% occur once, and the top ten carry 3.2%. Source material: peripheral blood. These receptors originate from a man aged 50-59 years with active COVID-19.

DNA for the CDR3: TGTGCCAGCAGCTTAGATTCCAGTGGAGCGGGGGGGAGAGGGGAGCAGTACTTC. Translation gives CASSLDSSGAGGRGEQYF. This chain uses TRBV7-6 with TRBJ2-7; 10 positions match TRBD2. CDR1 and CDR2 (germline): SGHVS, FNYEAQ. V dropped 1 base and J dropped 7; count of bases not matched to a gene: 16. The CDR3 is made up of 18 amino acids.

The chain uses TRBV5-1 and TRBJ2-1, with TRBD2 identical over 8 bases. The V gene's germline CDR1 is SGHRS and CDR2 YFSETQ. This CDR3 is 15 amino acids long. V lost 2 bases to trimming and J lost 7 bases; unmatched junction nucleotides: 8. CDR3: CASSLSAGVWNEQFF. The CDR3 DNA follows: TGCGCCAGCAGCTTATCAGCGGGAGTTTGGAATGAGCAGTTCTTC.

This chain links TRBV24-1 with TRBJ1-1; D is ambiguous. Germline-derived CDR1 and CDR2 are KGHDR and SFDVKD. V was clipped by 5 bases and J by 0 bases, with 21 bases between them. There are 18 residues in the CDR3. CDR3 loop: CATSGQKGGNQMNTEAFF. The DNA for the CDR3 is TGTGCCACCAGTGGCCAAAAGGGAGGCAATCAGATGAACACTGAAGCTTTCTTT.

The rearrangement joins TRBV5-8 to TRBJ1-2; 11 positions match TRBD1. The CDR3 runs to 17 residues. The V segment lost 3 bases and the J segment 0 bases; nucleotides outside the gene matches: 7. CDR1 is SGHTS, CDR2 YDEGEE, per germline. The CDR3 spells CASSSYGTGGANYGYTF. CDR3 sequence (DNA): TGTGCCAGCAGCTCCTATGGGACAGGGGGTGCTAACTATGGCTACACCTTC.

The V call is TRBV11-2, the J call TRBJ1-2; D remains unclear. CDR3 length: 17 amino acids. V was cut by 4 bases and J by 0 bases, with 18 bases left in between. Germline assignment: CDR1 SGHAT and CDR2 FQNNGV. The DNA of the CDR3 is TGTGCCAGCAGCTCACCCACCCGACACATGGCTAACTATGGCTACACCTTC. This sequence encodes CASSSPTRHMANYGYTF.

This chain links TRBV4-2 with TRBJ2-1; 10 bases align to TRBD2. This CDR3 comprises 17 residues. Losses at the gene ends were 0 bases for V and 2 bases for J; bases not matched to a gene: 4. In germline, CDR1 is LGHNA, CDR2 YNFKEQ. The CDR3 spells CASSQDPSGGTYNEQFF. CDR3 nucleotide sequence: TGTGCCAGCAGCCAAGACCCTAGCGGGGGTACCTACAATGAGCAGTTCTTC.

The rearrangement joins TRBV28 to TRBJ2-7; 11 bases line up with TRBD2. V was pared by 8 bases and J by 2 bases, with 5 bases of the junction left unmatched. The CDR3 has 14 amino acids. Germline CDR1 MDHEN, CDR2 SYDVKM. The CDR3 region has the DNA TGTGCCAGCGGTGTAGCGGGAGGGCCCTACGAGCAGTACTTC. Translation: CASGVAGGPYEQYF.

The chain has TRBV27 and TRBJ2-1; no firm D call. In germline, CDR1 is MNHEY, CDR2 SMNVEV (reference sequence). The CDR3 extends over 11 amino acids. With 7 bases removed from V and 6 bases from J, the gap between germline ends came to 7 bases. The CDR3: CASIHPNEQFF. The CDR3 nucleotides read TGTGCCAGCATTCATCCCAATGAGCAGTTCTTC.

The rearrangement uses TRBV5-1 and TRBJ1-1, with no clear D. Germline CDR1 SGHRS, CDR2 YFSETQ. Trimming pared 7 bases from V and 0 bases from J, leaving 16 bases between. The CDR3 sequence is 15 residues long. For the CDR3, the DNA is TGCGCCAGCGGCCGGGATACCGGGGTGAACACTGAAGCTTTCTTT. It specifies CASGRDTGVNTEAFF.

The chain recombines TRBV19 with TRBJ2-5; 14 bases are a match to TRBD2. The CDR3 runs to 18 residues. CDR1 is LNHDA, CDR2 SQIVND, per germline (reference sequence). Unmatched junction bases numbered 18, after V lost 10 bases and J lost 5 bases. DNA for the CDR3: TGTGCCACTCGACCGGGACTAGCGGGAGTCGCCCCTAGGGAGACCCAGTACTTC. Translated: CATRPGLAGVAPRETQYF.

Concerning this clone itself: One junction end disagrees with the germline gene, perhaps due to a read error. This chain connects TRBV6-2 or TRBV6-3 to TRBJ1-1; D uncertain. The CDR3 sequence is 13 residues long. Looked up from germline, CDR1 is MNHEY and CDR2 is SVGEGT. CDR3 in DNA: TGTGCCAGCAGTTACTCCCTAACGGTGGAGGGCATCTTT. Its protein is CASSYSLTVEGIF.

The chain couples TRBV27 to TRBJ2-6; 9 nucleotides match TRBD1. Germline trimming cut 3 bases from V and 1 base from J; bases unmatched to any gene: 7. The CDR3 is 18 residues long. CDR1 and CDR2 (germline): MNHEY, SMNVEV (reference sequence). CDR3 loop: CASSFGGTGLSGANVLTF. In DNA form, the CDR3 reads TGTGCCAGCAGTTTCGGGGGGACAGGGTTATCTGGGGCCAACGTCCTGACTTTC.

This chain uses TRBV27 with TRBJ2-1; a weak D match, TRBD1 (6 bases). This CDR3 contains 14 residues. Per the germline V gene, CDR1 is MNHEY and CDR2 is SMNVEV (reference sequence). Between the trimmed V and J ends, which lost 7 bases and 6 bases, there was a span of 16 bases. CDR3 in DNA: TGTGCCAGCACCGCACACGGCAGGGGCAATGAGCAGTTCTTC. Translated: CASTAHGRGNEQFF.

The V call is TRBV5-1, the J call TRBJ2-7, with 16 positions matching TRBD2. The germline V gene has CDR1 SGHRS and CDR2 YFSETQ. The CDR3 covers 14 residues. V gave up 4 bases and J gave up 8 bases; unmatched junction bases: 3. CDR3: CASSPGLAGGQQYF. CDR3 DNA sequence: TGCGCCAGCAGCCCGGGACTAGCGGGAGGGCAGCAGTACTTC. The full variable domain, in which reference TRBV5-1 and TRBJ2-7 provide the parts outside the CDR3, is KAGVTQTPRYLIKTRGQQVTLSCSPISGHRSVSWYQQTPGQGLQFLFEYFSETQRNKGNFPGRFSGRQFSNSRSEMNVSTLELGDSALYLCASSPGLAGGQQYFGPGTRLTVT.

V and J are TRBV5-1 and TRBJ2-1; tentative D call: TRBD2 (6 bases). Germline V gene data show CDR1 as SGHRS and CDR2 as YFSETQ. The CDR3 contains 16 residues. The V end was cut by 4 bases, the J end by 6 bases, with 20 bases between. CDR3 bases: TGCGCCAGCAGCCTTCCGGGCCTAGCGAGTACCAATGAGCAGTTCTTC. Translating gives CASSLPGLASTNEQFF.

This clone has only a few counts. The chain joins TRBV6-5 to TRBJ1-5; no clear D. Trimming pared 7 bases from V and 2 bases from J, leaving 9 bases between. Germline lookup yields CDR1 MNHEY and CDR2 SVGAGI. The CDR3 contains 13 residues. Here the CDR3 DNA reads TGTGCCAGCATGAGATCGGGCAATCAGCCCCAGCATTTT. This encodes CASMRSGNQPQHF.

This clone was picked up one time. This rearrangement joins TRBV4-1 to TRBJ2-4; no clear D. The CDR3 runs to 16 residues. Germline CDR1 is MGHRA and CDR2 is YSYEKL. Trimming removed 1 base from V and 0 bases from J, with 10 bases in between. The CDR3 bases are TGCGCCAGCAGCCAAGCTCCTCCGGTAGCCAAAAACATTCAGTACTTC. Translation gives CASSQAPPVAKNIQYF.

This chain links TRBV6-1 with TRBJ2-2; D not certain. The germline V gene has CDR1 MNHNS and CDR2 SASEGT. The length of the CDR3 is 17 residues. V was pared by 2 bases and J by 1 base, with 14 bases between. The CDR3 region is CASSELVVVRNTGELFF. The CDR3 region has the DNA TGTGCCAGCAGTGAACTAGTGGTTGTAAGGAACACCGGGGAGCTGTTTTTT.

The V gene is TRBV7-2, the J gene TRBJ1-6; 8 bases are shared with TRBD1. The germline V gene has CDR1 SGHTA and CDR2 FQGNSA. Trimming cost V 7 bases and J 5 bases; bases outside gene matches: 7. There are 15 residues in the CDR3. The CDR3 is CASILDRGHNSPLHF. As DNA, the CDR3 is TGTGCCAGCATCCTTGACAGGGGACATAATTCACCCCTCCACTTT.

This clone showed up just once. The chain employs TRBV19 and TRBJ1-1; D perhaps matches TRBD1 (5 bases). The CDR3 consists of 13 residues. CDR1 LNHDA and CDR2 SQIVND come from the germline V gene (reference sequence). The V and J ends lost 3 bases and 5 bases respectively, with 10 bases between them. CDR3 amino acids: CASSMTQGTEAFF. DNA of the CDR3: TGTGCCAGTAGTATGACGCAGGGAACTGAAGCTTTCTTT.